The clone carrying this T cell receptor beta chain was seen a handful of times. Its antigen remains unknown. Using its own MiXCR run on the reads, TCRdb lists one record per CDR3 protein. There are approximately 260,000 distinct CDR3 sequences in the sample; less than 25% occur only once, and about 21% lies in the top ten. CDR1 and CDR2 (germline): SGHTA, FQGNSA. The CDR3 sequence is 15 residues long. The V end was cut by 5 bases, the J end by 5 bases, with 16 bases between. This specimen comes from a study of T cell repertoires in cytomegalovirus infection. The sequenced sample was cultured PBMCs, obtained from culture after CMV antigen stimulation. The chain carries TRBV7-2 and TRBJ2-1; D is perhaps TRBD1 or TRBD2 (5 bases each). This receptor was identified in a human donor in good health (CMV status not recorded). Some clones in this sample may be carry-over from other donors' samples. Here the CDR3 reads CASSRDPTEHNEQFF. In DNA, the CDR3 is TGTGCCAGCAGCCGGGACCCGACGGAGCACAATGAGCAGTTCTTC.